Listed below are T cell receptor beta chains from one sample, sequenced in a study of blood T cell repertoires in COVID-19. Using immunoSEQ multiplex PCR, the repertoire was profiled, and TCRdb retains in-frame clones only, with some absent. The data contain around 57,000 clones, roughly 91% of them singletons. The sequencing sample was made of peripheral blood. The receptor set was obtained from a middle-aged man with active COVID-19. The CDR3 runs from the conserved cysteine through the conserved F or W. The D gene is left open where the match is weak. Rows give clone size only sometimes, using once, few, many, or a class for an expanded clone.

abundance	v_gene	j_gene	d_gene	CDR3aa	CDR3nt
NA	TRBV11-2	TRBJ2-1	TRBD2	CASSLVYGLAGHNEQFF	TGTGCCAGCAGCTTAGTGTATGGACTAGCGGGGCACAATGAGCAGTTCTTC
NA	TRBV6-5	TRBJ1-5	NA	CASSNYNQPQHF	TGTGCCAGCAGTAATTACAATCAGCCCCAGCATTTT
NA	TRBV7-9	TRBJ1-2	NA	CASSLGSGYTF	TGTGCCAGCAGCTTGGGCAGCGGCTACACCTTC
NA	TRBV19	TRBJ2-2	TRBD1	CASSNRGRRTGELFF	TGTGCCAGTAGTAACAGGGGGCGGAGGACCGGGGAGCTGTTTTTT
NA	TRBV7-9	TRBJ2-2	TRBD2	CASSRDGYYSGEVSGELFF	TGTGCCAGCAGCCGCGATGGGTACTATAGCGGGGAAGTTTCCGGGGAGCTGTTTTTT
NA	TRBV5-6	TRBJ2-3	TRBD1	CASSWTGHTDTQYF	TGTGCCAGCAGCTGGACAGGGCACACAGATACGCAGTATTTT
NA	TRBV6-5	TRBJ2-5	NA	CASRAARGGETQYF	TGTGCCAGCAGGGCCGCCAGGGGAGGGGAGACCCAGTACTTC
NA	TRBV7-7	TRBJ2-3	NA	CASSFRGTDTQYF	TGTGCCAGCAGCTTCAGGGGCACAGATACGCAGTATTTT
NA	TRBV30	TRBJ1-1	TRBD1	CAWRVGQANTEAFF	TGTGCCTGGAGAGTGGGACAGGCGAACACTGAAGCTTTCTTT
NA	TRBV7-9	TRBJ2-7	TRBD1	CASSRLKTGSRDEQYF	TGTGCCAGCAGCCGACTGAAGACAGGGTCGAGGGACGAGCAGTACTTC
NA	TRBV19	TRBJ2-2	TRBD1	CASSVGQGRTGELFF	TGTGCCAGTAGTGTAGGACAGGGGCGCACCGGGGAGCTGTTTTTT
few	TRBV18	TRBJ2-7	TRBD1	CASGQGGSLEQYF	TGTGCCAGTGGACAGGGGGGGTCCCTCGAGCAGTACTTC
NA	TRBV18	TRBJ2-7	TRBD1	CASSPGQGGAYEQYF	TGTGCCAGCTCACCCGGACAGGGGGGGGCCTACGAGCAGTACTTC
NA	TRBV6-5	TRBJ1-2	NA	CATAPGGNNYGYTF	TGTGCTACCGCCCCCGGCGGAAATAACTATGGCTACACCTTC
NA	TRBV3-1/TRBV3-2	TRBJ2-5	NA	CASSQDESQTQYF	TGTGCCAGCAGCCAAGATGAGAGCCAGACCCAGTACTTC
NA	TRBV11-3	TRBJ2-7	NA	CASSLDFSEQYF	TGTGCCAGCAGCTTAGATTTTAGCGAGCAGTACTTC
once	TRBV4-3	TRBJ2-7	TRBD1	CASSQRQGSTYEQYF	TGCGCCAGCAGCCAAAGACAGGGCTCTACCTACGAGCAGTACTTC
NA	TRBV2	TRBJ2-7	TRBD1	CASSEMSTGVNEQYF	TGTGCCAGCAGTGAAATGTCGACAGGGGTCAACGAGCAGTACTTC
NA	TRBV29-1	TRBJ2-3	NA	CSVEKGASGWSEGGTQYF	TGCAGCGTTGAAAAGGGGGCTAGCGGGTGGAGTGAAGGTGGTACGCAGTATTTT
NA	TRBV28	TRBJ2-7	NA	CASSGGGGSRREQYF	TGTGCCAGCAGTGGGGGGGGCGGGAGTCGTCGCGAGCAGTACTTC
NA	TRBV2	TRBJ2-7	TRBD1	CASSRDRGAYEQYF	TGTGCCAGCAGCCGGGACAGGGGCGCCTACGAGCAGTACTTC
NA	TRBV3-1/TRBV3-2	TRBJ1-2	NA	CASTLGANSYGYTF	TGTGCCAGCACCCTTGGGGCCAATTCCTATGGCTACACCTTC
NA	TRBV7-9	TRBJ1-2	NA	CASSLAAADYYGYTF	TGTGCCAGCAGCTTAGCGGCCGCGGATTATTATGGCTACACCTTC
few	TRBV6-6	TRBJ2-7	NA	CASSYSREEQYF	TGTGCCAGCAGTTACTCCCGGGAAGAGCAGTACTTC
few	TRBV28	TRBJ1-1	TRBD1	CASSRDRVTEAFF	TGTGCCAGCAGTCGGGACAGGGTCACTGAAGCTTTCTTT
few	TRBV27	TRBJ1-6	NA	CASSLNYNSPLHF	TGTGCCAGCAGCCTTAATTATAATTCACCCCTCCACTTT
NA	TRBV7-9	TRBJ1-1	NA	CASSYNPGGYLNTEAFF	TGTGCCAGCAGTTATAACCCGGGGGGATATTTGAACACTGAAGCTTTCTTT
NA	TRBV27	TRBJ2-7	NA	CASSPRGAPEEQYF	TGTGCCAGCAGTCCCCGTGGGGCGCCGGAGGAGCAGTACTTC
NA	TRBV9	TRBJ2-1	TRBD2	CASSPQGGGAFYEQFF	TGTGCCAGCAGCCCTCAGGGCGGGGGGGCTTTTTATGAGCAGTTCTTC
NA	TRBV11-1	TRBJ2-7	NA	CASSLLSGDEQYF	TGTGCCAGCAGTCTCCTATCAGGGGACGAGCAGTACTTC
NA	TRBV7-2	TRBJ2-1	TRBD2	CASSLGSGRAQNEQFF	TGTGCCAGCAGCTTAGGGAGCGGGAGGGCCCAAAATGAGCAGTTCTTC
NA	TRBV4-2	TRBJ2-3	NA	CASSQQPGHLTDTQYF	TGTGCCAGCAGCCAACAACCGGGACACTTAACAGATACGCAGTATTTT
NA	TRBV2	TRBJ2-7	NA	CATARETYEQYF	TGTGCCACCGCACGGGAAACCTACGAGCAGTACTTC
NA	TRBV2	TRBJ1-5	TRBD1	CASSLQGIGNQPQHF	TGTGCCAGCAGCCTACAGGGGATCGGCAATCAGCCCCAGCATTTT
NA	TRBV5-1	TRBJ2-3	NA	CASSRQVDDLTDTQYF	TGCGCCAGCTCGAGACAGGTTGATGACCTCACAGATACGCAGTATTTT
once	TRBV11-2	TRBJ2-7	TRBD2	CASSLTPGGAYEQYF	TGTGCCAGCAGTCTAACCCCCGGGGGGGCCTACGAGCAGTACTTC
NA	TRBV7-8	TRBJ2-7	TRBD1	CASSSGTGVGEQYF	TGTGCCAGCAGCTCAGGGACAGGGGTGGGCGAGCAGTACTTC
NA	TRBV5-1	TRBJ2-1	NA	CASSLGPLGSGNEQFF	TGCGCCAGCAGCTTGGGACCCCTCGGGAGTGGGAATGAGCAGTTCTTC
NA	TRBV9	TRBJ2-5	NA	CASSVDRGGQETQYF	TGTGCCAGCAGCGTAGACAGAGGGGGCCAAGAGACCCAGTACTTC
NA	TRBV5-5	TRBJ2-2	TRBD1	CASSFRQGAVTGELFF	TGTGCCAGCAGCTTCCGACAGGGGGCAGTTACCGGGGAGCTGTTTTTT
NA	TRBV6-5	TRBJ2-5	NA	CASSNREQETQYF	TGTGCCAGCAGTAACCGGGAGCAAGAGACCCAGTACTTC
NA	TRBV5-1	TRBJ2-5	NA	CASGLIDRRETQYF	TGCGCCAGCGGGTTAATAGACAGAAGGGAGACCCAGTACTTC
NA	TRBV9	TRBJ2-7	NA	CASSPQTASYEQYF	TGTGCCAGCAGCCCCCAGACAGCTTCCTACGAGCAGTACTTC